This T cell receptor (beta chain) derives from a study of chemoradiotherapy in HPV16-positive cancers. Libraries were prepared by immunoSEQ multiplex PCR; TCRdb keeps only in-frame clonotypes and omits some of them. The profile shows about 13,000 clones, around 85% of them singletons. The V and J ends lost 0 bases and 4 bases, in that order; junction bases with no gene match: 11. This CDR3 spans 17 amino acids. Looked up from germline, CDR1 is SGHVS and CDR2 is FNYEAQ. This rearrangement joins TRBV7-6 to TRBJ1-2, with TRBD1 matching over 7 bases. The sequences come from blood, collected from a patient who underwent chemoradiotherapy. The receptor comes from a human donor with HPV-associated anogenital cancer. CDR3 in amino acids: CASSLAPGLDRAYGYTF. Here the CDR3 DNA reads TGTGCCAGCAGCTTAGCGCCCGGGCTCGACAGGGCCTATGGCTACACCTTC.